Shown below are 13 T cell receptor beta chains from a single sample sequenced in a study of beta chain features in type 1 diabetes. Notes on the study in general: Among patients with Type 1 diabetes, TCRB CDR3s were moderately but significantly shorter in every one of the four CD4+ subsets.

What was sequenced were expressed TCRB transcripts, since all of the isolated RNA had been reverse transcribed. Profiled with immunoSEQ multiplex PCR; TCRdb holds only in-frame clones, not every one. The sample contains roughly 730,000 clones, around an eighth of which appear only once. Their target antigens are unknown. The sequenced sample consisted of naive CD4+ T cells from blood. All receptors come from a man between 18 and 29 years old with type 1 diabetes.

This clone has more than one count but fewer than ten. The chain is built from TRBV19 and TRBJ2-5, with 8 bases matching TRBD1. V was pared by 4 bases and J by 1 base, with 5 bases of the junction left unmatched. Per germline, CDR1 LNHDA and CDR2 SQIVND (reference sequence). The CDR3 totals 15 residues. As DNA, the CDR3 is TGTGCCAGTAGTACCGGGACAGGACCCCAAGAGACCCAGTACTTC. This encodes CASSTGTGPQETQYF.

This CDR3 is CASSSPLDPNQPQHF. CDR3 DNA: TGTGCCAGCAGTTCCCCTTTGGACCCTAATCAGCCCCAGCATTTT. V usage is TRBV28 and J usage is TRBJ1-5, with D unresolved. There are 15 residues in the CDR3. The germline CDR1 and CDR2 sequences are MDHEN and SYDVKM. Trimming pared 4 bases from V and 4 bases from J, leaving 14 bases between.

Regarding this clone: In the same sample, other DNA sequences code for this CDR3. This chain uses TRBV6-1 with TRBJ2-5, with D maybe TRBD1 (5 bases). The V gene lost 6 bases and the J gene lost 2 bases, with 10 bases spanning the gap. The CDR3 has 13 residues. Germline V gives CDR1 MNHNS, CDR2 SASEGT. The CDR3 protein is CASSSDRQETQYF. The CDR3 DNA reads TGTGCCAGCAGCTCCGACAGACAAGAGACCCAGTACTTC.

The chain joins TRBV10-3 to TRBJ1-5; D not resolved. Germline CDR1 ENHRY, CDR2 SYGVKD. This CDR3 has 13 residues. Deletions cut 6 bases from V and 6 bases from J, with 12 bases between. CDR3 sequence reads: CAIRTQEGQPQHF. The CDR3 DNA sequence: TGTGCCATCAGAACGCAGGAGGGTCAGCCCCAGCATTTT.

This clone has more than one count but fewer than ten. This chain links TRBV29-1 with TRBJ2-1, with a weak D call TRBD1 (6 bases). The CDR3 is 14 residues long. The ends were cut back, 6 bases at V and 2 bases at J, with 14 bases in the middle. Germline assignment: CDR1 SQVTM and CDR2 ANQGSEA. The CDR3 sequence is CSVGASGPYNEQFF. The CDR3 DNA reads as TGCAGCGTGGGGGCCTCCGGGCCCTACAATGAGCAGTTCTTC.

This chain links TRBV2 with TRBJ1-1; 7 bases are shared with TRBD1. V trimming: 0 bases; J trimming: 8 bases; junction bases outside the gene matches: 6. The CDR3 totals 14 residues. Germline V gene sequence: CDR1 SNHLY, CDR2 FYNNEI. CDR3 residues: CASSEARRDSEAFF. CDR3 nucleotides: TGTGCCAGCAGTGAAGCGCGGAGGGACAGCGAAGCTTTCTTT.

The DNA for the CDR3 is TGTGCCATCAGCCGACAGGGGGCGGAGACCCAGTACTTC. Its protein is CAISRQGAETQYF. This sequence joins TRBV10-3 and TRBJ2-5; 10 bases fit TRBD1. Germline CDR1 reads ENHRY; CDR2 reads SYGVKD. Trimming took 6 bases from V and 5 from J; bases not matched to a gene: 3. The CDR3 sequence is 13 residues long.

This clone was detected only a few times. The sample contains more than one DNA sequence encoding this CDR3. V usage is TRBV7-9 and J usage is TRBJ2-3; D might be TRBD2 (5 bases). CDR1 is SEHNR, CDR2 FQNEAQ, per germline (reference sequence). V was clipped by 3 bases and J by 0 bases, with 7 bases between them. The CDR3 totals 14 residues. The CDR3 bases are TGTGCCAGCAGCTTGAGCGGAAGCACAGATACGCAGTATTTT. It encodes CASSLSGSTDTQYF. Full variable domain (outside the CDR3, taken from reference TRBV7-9 and TRBJ2-3): DTGVSQNPRHKITKRGQNVTFRCDPISEHNRLYWYRQTLGQGPEFLTYFQNEAQLEKSRLLSDRFSAERPKGSFSTLEIQRTEQGDSAMYLCASSLSGSTDTQYFGPGTRLTVL.

The V gene is TRBV28, the J gene TRBJ2-7, with D unclear. V lost 3 bases to trimming and J lost 5 bases, with 8 bases between them. The CDR3 spans 12 residues. In germline, CDR1 is MDHEN, CDR2 SYDVKM. This CDR3 is CASSLPYDEQYF. DNA of the CDR3: TGTGCCAGCAGTTTGCCTTATGACGAGCAGTACTTC.

The genes are TRBV7-9 and TRBJ2-2; D is unresolved. CDR1 is SEHNR, CDR2 FQNEAQ, per germline (reference sequence). The CDR3 runs to 15 residues. Trimming pared 1 base from V and 4 bases from J, leaving 10 bases between. The chain's CDR3 is CASSLVADGTGELFF. Here the CDR3 DNA reads TGTGCCAGCAGCTTAGTGGCAGACGGCACCGGGGAGCTGTTTTTT.

Written as DNA, the CDR3 is TGTGCCATCGGGACCAGGGAGGAAGCTAACTATGGCTACACCTTC. Its protein is CAIGTREEANYGYTF. J is TRBJ1-2 and V is TRBV10-3, with D tentatively TRBD1 (5 bases). The CDR3 totals 15 residues. V shed 8 bases and J shed 0 bases, with 16 bases lying between them. Germline CDR1 reads ENHRY; CDR2 reads SYGVKD.

V gene TRBV7-6 combines with J gene TRBJ1-5; 7 bases line up with TRBD1. J gave up 3 bases and V 5 bases, and 4 bases lay outside the gene matches. The CDR3 extends over 14 amino acids. Per the germline V gene, CDR1 is SGHVS and CDR2 is FNYEAQ. Written as DNA, the CDR3 is TGTGCCAGCAGCGCAACAGGGGACAATCAGCCCCAGCATTTT. Its translation: CASSATGDNQPQHF.

A few counts support this clone. The chain couples TRBV18 to TRBJ2-7; perhaps TRBD1 as D (6 bases). This CDR3 has 15 residues. With 5 bases removed from V and 2 bases from J, the gap between germline ends came to 16 bases. Germline V lookup: CDR1 KGHSH, CDR2 LQKENI. This chain's CDR3 is CASSSGQLIPYEQYF. Written as DNA, the CDR3 is TGTGCCAGCTCATCAGGACAGCTTATACCCTACGAGCAGTACTTC.